The 3 T cell receptor beta chains presented below share a single source sample, sequenced in a study of T cells in Graves' hyperthyroidism and ophthalmopathy. There were TCR beta CDR3 regions amplified from RNA transcripts. TCR CDR3 underwent first-round RT-PCR with the HTBI primer set. One entry per CDR3 protein results from TCRdb running MiXCR on the multiplex PCR reads. The sample has hundreds of thousands of distinct CDR3 sequences; roughly 15% are singletons. Sequencing was performed on blood. These receptors originate from a woman in her 40s with Graves' ophthalmopathy.

The table lists this clonotype with many counts. The chain couples TRBV6-5 to TRBJ1-1, with D hard to call. Germline CDR1 reads MNHEY; CDR2 reads SVGAGI. This CDR3 contains 13 residues. The V gene lost 2 bases and the J gene lost 10 bases, with 14 bases spanning the gap. Here the CDR3 DNA reads TGTGCCAGCAGTTACGGTCTCGAACGGGGAGCTTTCTTT. This translates into CASSYGLERGAFF.

The chain carries TRBV29-1 and TRBJ2-7; tentative D call: TRBD1 (9 bases). This CDR3 has 16 amino acids. V was cut by 7 bases and J by 3 bases, with 25 bases left in between. Germline CDR1 reads SQVTM; CDR2 reads ANQGSEA. In DNA, the CDR3 is TGCAGCGCCCGAACAGGGGGCCGCGGGAGGATCTACGAGCAGTACTTC. The encoded protein is CSARTGGRGRIYEQYF.

This clonotype has a handful of counts. The chain couples TRBV13 to TRBJ2-7; 7 bases map to TRBD1. After removal of 1 base from V and 4 bases from J, the junction contained 7 bases not matched to a gene. CDR3 length: 15 amino acids. CDR1 is PRHDT, CDR2 FYEKMQ, per germline (reference sequence). CDR3 loop: CASSLVAGGMYEQYF. The CDR3 DNA reads TGTGCCAGCAGCTTAGTGGCAGGGGGAATGTACGAGCAGTACTTC.